This T cell receptor (beta chain) was recovered during a study of T cell clonality in common variable immunodeficiency (dated by TCRdb to the mid-2010s). Equivalent amounts of genomic DNA from CVID and control samples were used as sequencing input. For every sample, a 60 bp segment covering the rearranged TCRbeta CDR3 region was amplified and then sequenced. TCRbeta amplification used the immunoSEQ assay, a bias-corrected multiplex PCR with high-throughput sequencing. As for how the authors treated the data: Every unique nucleotide sequence was considered a clone and was annotated with V, D and J genes, copy number and frequency. Sequences were labeled productive if in frame, and non-productive if out of frame or containing stop codons. Clonality was calculated from Shannon's entropy as previously described. The predicted amino acid sequences of productive clones were used to derive mean CDR3 Kyte-Doolittle hydropathy. The R hclust function was used to hierarchically cluster scaled V gene usage with Manhattan distance and complete linkage. Clone sharing by CDR3 amino acid sequence was assessed by resampling 12 repertoires per group over 100 rounds. The repertoires were searched for 70 published EBV-specific and a few hundred published CMV-specific TCRbeta sequences. A couple of CVID samples yielding fewer than 10,000 sequences were excluded from analysis, leaving under 50 CVID repertoires. The immuneACCESS repertoire file appears here via TCRdb, limited to in-frame rearrangements. These files lack a portion of the clones; in checked studies, under half of the deficit traces to unresolved V genes, and the cause of the others is not known. V, J and clone size derive from that table, while D and trimming were established from the DNA sequence. There are 50,000 to 70,000 clones in this sample, and none of them is a singleton. Of the sample, about 0.85% is held by the ten largest clones.

This clone has at least ten counts. The antigen it binds to is not known. Most CVID patients and most healthy controls were of Caucasian heritage. From each donor, about 5 to 8.5 ml of heparinized peripheral whole blood was collected. TCRbeta CDR3 repertoires were sequenced from genomic DNA of adults with common variable immune deficiency (CVID) and healthy adult controls. The control group comprised about 22 healthy adult volunteers, about 12 female and about ten male, aged about 23 to 75 years with a mean age of approximately 30. Diluted blood was density-centrifuged over Hypaque 1077 or Ficoll-Paque to isolate peripheral blood mononuclear cells. Genomic DNA was extracted from unsorted mononuclear cells by Qiagen column purification or by a centrifugation-based method. The study at large found these results: Reportedly, TCRbeta sequences from CVID had fewer deletions and N-nucleotide insertions, and highly modified clones with 13 or more V deletions were absent from CVID. TCRbeta clonality was higher in CVID subjects than in healthy controls (t-test p = 0.018), and the increase was most characteristic of about a third of subjects. It was noted by the authors that sequencing of the repertoires of T cell subpopulations would be needed to clarify the cause of the increased clonality in CVID. CVID subjects shared fewer TCRbeta clones with each other than healthy controls did (p < 0.0001). Despite equal DNA input, controls averaged around 82,000 unique sequences per sample versus roughly 30,000 in CVID samples. Correlations of repertoire features with clinical complications were constrained by heterogeneity among patients within the CVID cohort.

The sequencing input was peripheral blood mononuclear cells. This TCR was recovered from a person aged 18 to 75 in good health.

The CDR3 protein sequence reads: CASSTLTAMSSYEQYF. The CDR3 bases that were read are TGTGCCAGTAGTACATTGACAGCGATGAGCTCCTACGAG. The chain is encoded by TRBV19 joined to TRBJ2-7; the D region possibly corresponds to TRBD1 (5 bases align). The read terminates 3 residues before the CDR3 end, so the remaining end is supplied by the germline J gene. Counted from cysteine to phenylalanine, this CDR3 has 16 amino acids. Only the CDR3 bases that were read are kept: 39 of them, in frame from base 1. In the germline V gene (reference sequence), CDR1 corresponds to LNHDA and CDR2 to SQIVND. V sheds 4 bases and J sheds 0 bases, leaving 16 bases between their ends. Beyond the CDR3, the reference TRBV19 and TRBJ2-7 genes provide the residues; the full variable domain reads: DGGITQSPKYLFRKEGQNVTLSCEQNLNHDAMYWYRQDPGQGLRLIYYSQIVNDFQKGDIAEGYSVSREKKESFPLTVTSAQKNPTAFYLCASSTLTAMSSYEQYFGPGTRLTVT.